These 29 T cell receptor beta chains were all obtained from the same sample, sequenced in a study of blood T cell repertoires in COVID-19. Only in-frame clones appear in the TCRdb table, and some are missing; sequencing was by immunoSEQ multiplex PCR. The data show 300,000 to 350,000 clones, roughly nine tenths seen once. The source material was peripheral blood. The receptors here all came from a man between 18 and 29 years old with active or convalescent COVID-19.

The chain joins TRBV5-6 to TRBJ1-2; 7 bases fit TRBD1. This CDR3 is built from 12 residues. The trim removed 4 bases at V and 13 bases at J, leaving 10 bases unmatched. CDR1 and CDR2 from the germline V gene are SGHDT and YYEEEE. The DNA for the CDR3 is TGTGCCAGCAGCCGGGACAGCTGGTTTATCACCTTC. Translating it yields CASSRDSWFITF. The whole variable domain, filled in from reference TRBV5-6 and TRBJ1-2, reads DAGVTQSPTHLIKTRGQQVTLRCSPKSGHDTVSWYQQALGQGPQFIFQYYEEEERQRGNFPDRFSGHQFPNYSSELNVNALLLGDSALYLCASSRDSWFITFGSGTRLTVV.

The chain is built from TRBV5-6 and TRBJ2-3; possibly TRBD1 for D (7 bases). Germline V CDR1 and CDR2: SGHDT, YYEEEE. CDR3 length: 16 residues. Trimming took off 0 bases at V and 5 bases at J, with 16 bases between the two ends. The CDR3: CASSLERRGVIDTQYF. The CDR3 DNA reads TGTGCCAGCAGCTTGGAACGCAGGGGGGTCATAGATACGCAGTATTTT.

The rearrangement joins TRBV27 to TRBJ1-2; D uncertain. The CDR3 sequence is 12 residues long. Germline CDR1 reads MNHEY; CDR2 reads SMNVEV (reference sequence). V was pared by 4 bases and J by 7 bases, with 10 bases between. The CDR3 region has the DNA TGTGCCAGCAGTTCTAATCAGGTTGGCTACACCTTC. Protein: CASSSNQVGYTF.

This sequence joins TRBV21-1 and TRBJ1-2; no DNA check was done on the table's D call, TRBD1. TRBV21-1 has pseudogene status. The length of the CDR3 is 17 residues. The CDR3 coding sequence is TGTGCCAGCAGCACCCGAAAACCGGGACAAGGAGGTGATGGCTACACCTTC. Protein sequence: CASSTRKPGQGGDGYTF.

The chain recombines TRBV10-3 with TRBJ2-7, with 14 bases that match TRBD2. After removal of 10 bases from V and 4 bases from J, the junction contained 6 bases not matched to a gene. The CDR3 length is 14 residues. CDR1 and CDR2 from the germline V gene are ENHRY and SYGVKD. The CDR3 sequence is CASRLAGGAYEQYF. Here the CDR3 DNA reads TGTGCCAGCAGACTAGCGGGAGGGGCATACGAGCAGTACTTC.

This clone occurred once. The J gene is TRBJ1-5, the V gene TRBV5-6; D unclear. V lost 2 bases, J lost 4 bases, and 10 bases lay in between. This CDR3 is 14 amino acids long. Germline lookup yields CDR1 SGHDT and CDR2 YYEEEE. CDR3: CASSFEGQNQPQHF. CDR3 bases: TGTGCCAGCAGCTTTGAGGGCCAGAATCAGCCCCAGCATTTT.

This clone was seen once. The chain has TRBV19 and TRBJ2-1; 8 nucleotides line up with TRBD2. The germline V gene encodes CDR1 LNHDA and CDR2 SQIVND (reference sequence). The CDR3 has 15 residues. V lost 1 base and J lost 7; bases outside the gene matches: 6. As DNA, the CDR3 is TGTGCCAGTAGTATAGTCGGGGGGGGCTCAAATGAGCAGTTCTTC. Amino acid sequence: CASSIVGGGSNEQFF.

The V call is TRBV7-3, the J call TRBJ2-1, with TRBD2 identical over 9 bases. Germline trimming cut 3 bases from V and 2 bases from J; bases unmatched to any gene: 2. This CDR3 spans 15 amino acids. Germline V CDR1 and CDR2: SGHTA, FQGTGA. CDR3: CASSFSGGTYNEQFF. In DNA, the CDR3 is TGTGCCAGCAGCTTTAGCGGGGGAACCTACAATGAGCAGTTCTTC.

A single count supports this clone. This chain connects TRBV4-1 to TRBJ1-1; 10 bases match TRBD1. CDR3 size: 16 residues. V lost 4 bases and J lost 1; bases outside the gene matches: 6. The V gene's germline CDR1 is MGHRA and CDR2 YSYEKL. This CDR3 is CASSPWDRGKNTEAFF. In nucleotides, the CDR3 is TGCGCCAGCAGCCCATGGGACAGGGGCAAGAACACTGAAGCTTTCTTT.

V usage is TRBV5-4 and J usage is TRBJ2-3; 13 bases match TRBD2. Germline V CDR1 and CDR2: SGHNT, YYREEE (reference sequence). This CDR3 spans 18 amino acids. Trimming removed 4 bases from V and 4 bases from J; junction bases left unmatched: 12. The chain's CDR3 is CASSPGLAGPSFPDTQYF. For the CDR3, the DNA is TGTGCCAGCAGCCCGGGACTAGCGGGGCCCTCCTTCCCAGATACGCAGTATTTT.

This clone was observed once. The CDR3 nucleotides read TGTGCCAGCAGCCAAGATGGGGGACTAGCGGGAGGTCGGGAGCAGTACTTC. It specifies CASSQDGGLAGGREQYF. The genes are TRBV3-1 (or the pseudogene TRBV3-2) and TRBJ2-7; 15 nucleotides align to TRBD2. The ends lost 0 bases at V and 7 bases at J; junction bases unmatched: 7. This CDR3 has 17 residues. Germline-derived CDR1 and CDR2 are LGHDT and YNNKEL (reference sequence).

The V gene is TRBV18, the J gene TRBJ2-7; D possibly corresponds to TRBD2 (6 bases). Germline V lookup: CDR1 KGHSH, CDR2 LQKENI. The V and J ends lost 5 bases and 5 bases respectively, with 22 bases between them. The CDR3 has 16 residues. CDR3 residues: CASSTTSAGGPNEQYF. The CDR3 nucleotides are TGTGCCAGCTCAACAACCTCAGCCGGAGGGCCGAACGAGCAGTACTTC.

This clone appeared once. The V and J genes are TRBV27 and TRBJ1-1; a weak D match, TRBD1 (6 bases). CDR3 size: 15 residues. CDR1 is MNHEY, CDR2 SMNVEV, per germline (reference sequence). Trimming stripped 10 bases from V and 6 bases from J, with 24 bases between. CDR3 bases: TGTGCCACCGTAAGGTCCCCAACAGGGACGGCTGAAGCTTTCTTT. Its translation: CATVRSPTGTAEAFF.

This sequence joins TRBV18 and TRBJ2-1; 7 bases fit TRBD2. CDR1 and CDR2 from the germline V gene are KGHSH and LQKENI. V lost 6 bases to trimming and J lost 3 bases; unmatched junction nucleotides: 5. The CDR3 runs to 14 residues. CDR3 sequence: CASSQTSDYNEQFF. DNA of the CDR3: TGTGCCAGCTCCCAAACTAGCGACTACAATGAGCAGTTCTTC.

The gene calls are TRBV2 and TRBJ2-5, with TRBD2 matching 11 bases. V shed 2 bases and J 4 bases; nucleotides not matched to a gene: 3. This CDR3 is built from 15 residues. Germline-derived CDR1 and CDR2 are SNHLY and FYNNEI. DNA for the CDR3: TGTGCCAGCAGTGAAATAGCGGGAGGGCGAGAGACCCAGTACTTC. Protein: CASSEIAGGRETQYF.

This clone was picked up one time. The V and J genes are TRBV6-5 and TRBJ2-2; 7 positions agree with TRBD2. CDR1 is MNHEY, CDR2 SVGAGI, per germline. CDR3 length: 15 amino acids. V lost 4 bases and J lost 6; bases outside the gene matches: 8. CDR3 in DNA: TGTGCCAGCAGTTCGTCCGGGACTACTCCCGGGGAGCTGTTTTTT. It encodes CASSSSGTTPGELFF.

The chain uses TRBV4-2 and TRBJ2-1; 9 nucleotides line up with TRBD1. The V segment lost 0 bases and the J segment 8 bases; nucleotides outside the gene matches: 5. CDR3 length: 15 amino acids. The germline V gene has CDR1 LGHNA and CDR2 YNFKEQ. The CDR3 sequence: CASSQEGDRVYEQFF. CDR3 nucleotides: TGTGCCAGCAGCCAAGAGGGGGACAGGGTGTATGAGCAGTTCTTC.

This sequence joins TRBV5-6 and TRBJ1-3; TRBD1 matches 7 bases. The trim removed 4 bases at V and 1 base at J, leaving 11 bases unmatched. Germline V lookup: CDR1 SGHDT, CDR2 YYEEEE. The CDR3 sequence is 17 residues long. The CDR3 region has the DNA TGTGCCAGCAGCCCCCGACAGGGTTTTCTGTCTGGAAACACCATATATTTT. Translation gives CASSPRQGFLSGNTIYF.

The genes are TRBV5-1 and TRBJ1-5; no clear D gene. The CDR3 sequence is 16 residues long. Trimming took off 0 bases at V and 3 bases at J, with 13 bases between the two ends. The germline CDR1 and CDR2 sequences are SGHRS and YFSETQ. The CDR3 here is CASSLAGRSINQPQHF. Here the CDR3 DNA reads TGCGCCAGCAGCTTGGCCGGGAGGTCAATCAATCAGCCCCAGCATTTT.

V and J are TRBV3-1 (or the pseudogene TRBV3-2) and TRBJ1-6, with 10 bases identical to TRBD1. Looked up from germline, CDR1 is LGHDT and CDR2 is YNNKEL (reference sequence). The V segment lost 4 bases and the J segment 1 base; nucleotides outside the gene matches: 4. The CDR3 spans 17 residues. CDR3 DNA: TGTGCCAGCAGCCGCCGGACAGGGGGATCCTATAATTCACCCCTCCACTTT. This codes for CASSRRTGGSYNSPLHF.

This rearrangement joins TRBV7-2 to TRBJ1-4, with D maybe TRBD1 (5 bases). V lost 4 bases, J lost 10 bases, and 16 bases lay in between. CDR3 size: 14 residues. The germline gives CDR1 SGHTA, CDR2 FQGNSA. As DNA, the CDR3 is TGTGCCAGCAGCTATAAAGGTGACAGCGTAAAACTGTTTTTT. As protein: CASSYKGDSVKLFF. The entire variable domain, with the rest obtained from reference TRBV7-2 and TRBJ1-4, is as follows: GAGVSQSPSNKVTEKGKDVELRCDPISGHTALYWYRQSLGQGLEFLIYFQGNSAPDKSGLPSDRFSAERTGGSVSTLTIQRTQQEDSAVYLCASSYKGDSVKLFFGSGTQLSVL.

This chain uses TRBV28 with TRBJ1-4; 10 bases map to TRBD1. V dropped 4 bases and J dropped 8; count of bases not matched to a gene: 4. CDR1 is MDHEN and CDR2 is SYDVKM in the germline V gene. CDR3 size: 14 residues. CDR3 residues: CASSSGTGVEKLFF. The CDR3 coding sequence is TGTGCCAGCAGTTCAGGGACAGGGGTCGAAAAACTGTTTTTT.

This sequence joins TRBV28 and TRBJ1-2; D unresolved. Deletions cut 6 bases from V and 4 bases from J, with 12 bases between. The CDR3 has 13 residues. The germline CDR1 and CDR2 sequences are MDHEN and SYDVKM. CDR3 DNA sequence: TGTGCCAGCAGGTTCGAGCTAAGCTATGGCTACACCTTC. Translating gives CASRFELSYGYTF.

This clone was counted once. The CDR3 spells CASSDPGTGYNEQFF. The DNA for the CDR3 is TGTGCCAGCAGCGACCCCGGGACAGGATACAATGAGCAGTTCTTC. This rearrangement joins TRBV5-8 to TRBJ2-1, with 8 nucleotides matching TRBD1. This CDR3 has 15 amino acids. V dropped 4 bases and J dropped 4; count of bases not matched to a gene: 7. Germline V lookup: CDR1 SGHTS, CDR2 YDEGEE.

CDR3 region: CASSVHRDRGYNEQFF. The CDR3 DNA reads TGTGCCAGCAGCGTCCACCGGGACAGGGGATACAATGAGCAGTTCTTC. The chain couples TRBV9 to TRBJ2-1; 10 nucleotides align to TRBD1. The CDR3 contains 16 residues. V was clipped by 2 bases and J by 4 bases; unmatched bases: 6. Germline assignment: CDR1 SGDLS and CDR2 YYNGEE.

The chain links TRBV27 to TRBJ1-2; possibly TRBD1 for D (5 bases). The V gene lost 5 bases and the J gene lost 8 bases, with 24 bases spanning the gap. Germline V gives CDR1 MNHEY, CDR2 SMNVEV (reference sequence). The CDR3 contains 16 residues. The CDR3 reads CASSGSFAGNELGYTF. CDR3 nucleotide sequence: TGTGCCAGCAGTGGTTCTTTCGCAGGGAATGAGTTGGGCTACACCTTC.

The chain has TRBV24-1 and TRBJ2-3; D gene unclear. The CDR3 has 13 residues. Trimming pared 2 bases from V and 6 bases from J, leaving 8 bases between. Germline CDR1 KGHDR, CDR2 SFDVKD. In nucleotides, the CDR3 is TGTGCCACCAGTGATTACGGCGGTGATACGCAGTATTTT. Its translation: CATSDYGGDTQYF.

V and J are TRBV10-1 and TRBJ2-3; perhaps TRBD1 as D (6 bases). The V gene's germline CDR1 is WNHNN and CDR2 SYGVQD (reference sequence). V was cut by 0 bases and J by 1 base, with 8 bases left in between. This CDR3 comprises 15 residues. The CDR3 here is CASSESNRGTDTQYF. The CDR3 nucleotides are TGCGCCAGCAGTGAGTCTAACAGGGGCACAGATACGCAGTATTTT.

This clone was seen only a few times. The chain is built from TRBV5-4 and TRBJ2-7; TRBD1 aligns across 7 bases. CDR1 is SGHNT and CDR2 is YYREEE in the germline V gene (reference sequence). The junction had 10 bases not matched to a gene; V was cut back by 1 base and J by 6 bases. This CDR3 contains 15 residues. The CDR3 DNA is TGTGCCAGCAGCTTGCGGAAAGGGGGCATCGGCGAGCAGTACTTC. Its translation: CASSLRKGGIGEQYF.